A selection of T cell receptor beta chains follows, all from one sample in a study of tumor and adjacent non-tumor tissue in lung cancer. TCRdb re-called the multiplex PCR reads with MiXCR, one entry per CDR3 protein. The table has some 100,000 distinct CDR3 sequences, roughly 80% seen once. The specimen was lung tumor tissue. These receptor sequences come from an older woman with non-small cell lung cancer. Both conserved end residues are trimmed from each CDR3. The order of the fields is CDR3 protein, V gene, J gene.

CDR3aa: ASSPDATRGEKLF
v_gene: TRBV5-5
j_gene: TRBJ1-4

CDR3aa: SSPGLDRETQY
v_gene: TRBV20-1
j_gene: TRBJ2-5

CDR3aa: ASSLAHGREGTEAF
v_gene: TRBV5-4
j_gene: TRBJ1-1

CDR3aa: TSSSKGCEQF
v_gene: TRBV7-8
j_gene: TRBJ2-1

CDR3aa: ASSLDGDTEAF
v_gene: TRBV11-1
j_gene: TRBJ1-1

CDR3aa: DSSQESGLQSELL
v_gene: TRBV4-1
j_gene: TRBJ2-2

CDR3aa: ASSLDPGVTTGEMF
v_gene: TRBV5-4
j_gene: TRBJ2-2

CDR3aa: ASSLGGCTDTQY
v_gene: TRBV7-2
j_gene: TRBJ2-3

CDR3aa: TSSYSDGTTYEQY
v_gene: TRBV6-2/TRBV6-3
j_gene: TRBJ2-7

CDR3aa: SAQPEDGQPHY
v_gene: TRBV20-1
j_gene: TRBJ1-5

CDR3aa: ASSTQGLDEQY
v_gene: TRBV6-1
j_gene: TRBJ2-7

CDR3aa: ASSQEAVIYYNEQF
v_gene: TRBV4-1
j_gene: TRBJ2-1

CDR3aa: ASIPTGGRTGELF
v_gene: TRBV11-3
j_gene: TRBJ2-2

CDR3aa: AIRGSGRDISYNEHF
v_gene: TRBV10-3
j_gene: TRBJ2-1

CDR3aa: ASSSWTDQY
v_gene: TRBV28
j_gene: TRBJ2-7

CDR3aa: ASSSRQGYNEQF
v_gene: TRBV11-3
j_gene: TRBJ2-1

CDR3aa: ASSLAGTVYQVTYEQY
v_gene: TRBV11-3
j_gene: TRBJ2-7

CDR3aa: ASSYPRGSTDSGANVLT
v_gene: TRBV5-5
j_gene: TRBJ2-6

CDR3aa: RARDLDSGEKLF
v_gene: TRBV20-1
j_gene: TRBJ1-4

CDR3aa: ASSLKRARDSNQPQH
v_gene: TRBV11-2
j_gene: TRBJ1-5

CDR3aa: ASRWGSTEAL
v_gene: TRBV28
j_gene: TRBJ1-1

CDR3aa: SAKPPFGGEAF
v_gene: TRBV20-1
j_gene: TRBJ1-1

CDR3aa: ASSQGGRGLTDTQY
v_gene: TRBV4-3
j_gene: TRBJ2-3

CDR3aa: ASSQGGRNTEAF
v_gene: TRBV4-3
j_gene: TRBJ1-1

CDR3aa: ISKLAGAYEQY
v_gene: TRBV6-1
j_gene: TRBJ2-7

CDR3aa: ASSSRWTSGVESQY
v_gene: TRBV11-3
j_gene: TRBJ2-5

CDR3aa: ATSSVGSYNEQF
v_gene: TRBV6-2/TRBV6-3
j_gene: TRBJ2-1

CDR3aa: SAREGTLDSGELF
v_gene: TRBV20-1
j_gene: TRBJ2-2

CDR3aa: TSSLAARAWVQTQY
v_gene: TRBV11-2
j_gene: TRBJ2-5

CDR3aa: ASSPPQLEGGLYEQF
v_gene: TRBV11-2
j_gene: TRBJ2-1

CDR3aa: ASSATSNEQF
v_gene: TRBV6-1
j_gene: TRBJ2-1

CDR3aa: ASSPDRDDQETQY
v_gene: TRBV4-1
j_gene: TRBJ2-5

CDR3aa: ASSRMRRQGPINQPQH
v_gene: TRBV6-2/TRBV6-3
j_gene: TRBJ1-5

CDR3aa: ASSAIRTATDTQY
v_gene: TRBV11-2
j_gene: TRBJ2-3

CDR3aa: ASRSWTTKYGYT
v_gene: TRBV5-1
j_gene: TRBJ1-2

CDR3aa: ASSSDSYNEQF
v_gene: TRBV6-5
j_gene: TRBJ2-1

CDR3aa: ASSPGMGPGANVLT
v_gene: TRBV11-3
j_gene: TRBJ2-6

CDR3aa: VSSSLDGFNQPQH
v_gene: TRBV28
j_gene: TRBJ1-5

CDR3aa: SARDLCILEIQY
v_gene: TRBV20-1
j_gene: TRBJ2-5

CDR3aa: ASIGIYEQY
v_gene: TRBV28
j_gene: TRBJ2-7

CDR3aa: ASGRGRGQGNVQF
v_gene: TRBV11-3
j_gene: TRBJ2-1

CDR3aa: ASSLASKGRGTEAF
v_gene: TRBV28
j_gene: TRBJ1-1

CDR3aa: ASSFRLVGASETQN
v_gene: TRBV7-8
j_gene: TRBJ2-5

CDR3aa: SGKGDETQY
v_gene: TRBV29-1
j_gene: TRBJ2-5